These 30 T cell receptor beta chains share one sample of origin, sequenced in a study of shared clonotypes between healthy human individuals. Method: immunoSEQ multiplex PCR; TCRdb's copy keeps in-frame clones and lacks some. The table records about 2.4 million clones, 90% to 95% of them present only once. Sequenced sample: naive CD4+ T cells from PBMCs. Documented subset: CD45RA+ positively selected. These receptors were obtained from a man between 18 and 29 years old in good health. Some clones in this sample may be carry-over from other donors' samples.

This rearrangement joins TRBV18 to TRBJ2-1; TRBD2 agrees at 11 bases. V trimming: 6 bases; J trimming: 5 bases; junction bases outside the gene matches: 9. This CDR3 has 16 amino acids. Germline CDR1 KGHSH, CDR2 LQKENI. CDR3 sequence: CASSPGLAEGDNEQFF. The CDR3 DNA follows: TGTGCCAGCTCGCCGGGACTAGCGGAGGGCGACAATGAGCAGTTCTTC.

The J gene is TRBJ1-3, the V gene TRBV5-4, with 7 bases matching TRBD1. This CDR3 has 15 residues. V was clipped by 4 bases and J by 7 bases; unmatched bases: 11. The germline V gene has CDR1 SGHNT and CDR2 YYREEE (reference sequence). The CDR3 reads CASSIGTAAANTIYF. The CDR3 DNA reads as TGTGCCAGCAGCATCGGGACAGCCGCTGCGAACACCATATATTTT.

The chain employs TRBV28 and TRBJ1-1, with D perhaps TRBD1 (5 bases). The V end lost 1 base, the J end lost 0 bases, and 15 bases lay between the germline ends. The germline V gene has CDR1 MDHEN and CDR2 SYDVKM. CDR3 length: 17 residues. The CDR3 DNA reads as TGTGCCAGCAGTTTATCGGTCAGAGGGACGGTGAACACTGAAGCTTTCTTT. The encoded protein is CASSLSVRGTVNTEAFF.

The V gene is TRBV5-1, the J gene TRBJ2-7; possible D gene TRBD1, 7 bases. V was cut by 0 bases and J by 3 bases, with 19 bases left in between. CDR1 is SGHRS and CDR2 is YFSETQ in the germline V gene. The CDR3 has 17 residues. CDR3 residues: CASSLDGRQGGGYEQYF. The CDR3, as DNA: TGCGCCAGCAGCTTGGACGGAAGGCAGGGGGGTGGCTACGAGCAGTACTTC.

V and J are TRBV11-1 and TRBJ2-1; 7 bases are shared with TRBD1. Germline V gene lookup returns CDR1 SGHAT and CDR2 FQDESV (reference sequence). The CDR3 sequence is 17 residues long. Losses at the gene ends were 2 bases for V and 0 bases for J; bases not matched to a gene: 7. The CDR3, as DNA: TGTGCCAGCAGCTTAAGGGACAGAGAAAGCTCCTACAATGAGCAGTTCTTC. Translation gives CASSLRDRESSYNEQFF.

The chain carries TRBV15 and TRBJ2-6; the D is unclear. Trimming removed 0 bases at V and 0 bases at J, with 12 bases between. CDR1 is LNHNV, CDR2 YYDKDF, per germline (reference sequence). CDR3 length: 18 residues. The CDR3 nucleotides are TGTGCCACCAGCAGAGATGTTTTAGGAGACTCTGGGGCCAACGTCCTGACTTTC. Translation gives CATSRDVLGDSGANVLTF.

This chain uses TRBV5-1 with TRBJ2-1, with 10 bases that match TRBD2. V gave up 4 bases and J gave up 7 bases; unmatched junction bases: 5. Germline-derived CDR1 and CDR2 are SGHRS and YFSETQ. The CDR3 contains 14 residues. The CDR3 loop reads CASSQTAGGNEQFF. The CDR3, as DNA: TGCGCCAGCAGCCAGACAGCGGGAGGGAATGAGCAGTTCTTC. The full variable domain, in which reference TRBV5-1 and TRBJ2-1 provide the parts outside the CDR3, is KAGVTQTPRYLIKTRGQQVTLSCSPISGHRSVSWYQQTPGQGLQFLFEYFSETQRNKGNFPGRFSGRQFSNSRSEMNVSTLELGDSALYLCASSQTAGGNEQFFGPGTRLTVL.

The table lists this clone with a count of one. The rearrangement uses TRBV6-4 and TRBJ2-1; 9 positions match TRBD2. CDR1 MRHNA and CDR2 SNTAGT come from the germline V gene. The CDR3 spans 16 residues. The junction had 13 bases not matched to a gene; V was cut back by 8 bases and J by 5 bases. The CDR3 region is CASAPQGLAFNNEQFF. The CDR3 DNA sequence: TGTGCCAGCGCCCCCCAAGGACTAGCGTTCAACAATGAGCAGTTCTTC.

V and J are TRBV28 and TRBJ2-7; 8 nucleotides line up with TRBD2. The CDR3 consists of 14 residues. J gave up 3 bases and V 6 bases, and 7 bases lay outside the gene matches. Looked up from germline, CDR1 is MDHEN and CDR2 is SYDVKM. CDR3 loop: CASSQAGVGYEQYF. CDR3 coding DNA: TGTGCCAGCAGCCAAGCGGGAGTGGGCTACGAGCAGTACTTC.

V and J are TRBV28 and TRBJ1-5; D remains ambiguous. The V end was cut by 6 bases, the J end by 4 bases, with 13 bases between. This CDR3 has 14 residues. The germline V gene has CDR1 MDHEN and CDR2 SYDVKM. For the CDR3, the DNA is TGTGCCAGCAGCCCAACAGCTGTTAATCAGCCCCAGCATTTT. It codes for CASSPTAVNQPQHF.

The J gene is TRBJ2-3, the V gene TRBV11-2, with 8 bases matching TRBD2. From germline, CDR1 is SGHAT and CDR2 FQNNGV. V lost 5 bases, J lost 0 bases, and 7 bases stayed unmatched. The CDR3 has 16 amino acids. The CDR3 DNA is TGTGCCAGCAGCCCCAGACTAGCGCAAAGCACAGATACGCAGTATTTT. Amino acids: CASSPRLAQSTDTQYF.

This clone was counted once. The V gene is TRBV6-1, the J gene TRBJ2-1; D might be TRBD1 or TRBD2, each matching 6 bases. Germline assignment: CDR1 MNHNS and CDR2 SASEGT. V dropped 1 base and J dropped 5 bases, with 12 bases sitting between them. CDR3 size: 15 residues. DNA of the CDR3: TGTGCCAGCAGTGAAGTCCGGGGGCGACACAATGAGCAGTTCTTC. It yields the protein CASSEVRGRHNEQFF.

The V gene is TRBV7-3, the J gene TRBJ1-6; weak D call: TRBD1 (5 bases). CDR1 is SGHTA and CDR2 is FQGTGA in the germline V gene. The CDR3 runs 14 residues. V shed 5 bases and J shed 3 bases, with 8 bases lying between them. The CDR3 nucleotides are TGTGCCAGCAGCCAGCAGGGCTATAATTCACCCCTCCACTTT. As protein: CASSQQGYNSPLHF. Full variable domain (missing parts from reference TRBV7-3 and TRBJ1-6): GAGVSQTPSNKVTEKGKYVELRCDPISGHTALYWYRQSLGQGPEFLIYFQGTGAADDSGLPNDRFFAVRPEGSVSTLKIQRTERGDSAVYLCASSQQGYNSPLHFGNGTRLTVT.

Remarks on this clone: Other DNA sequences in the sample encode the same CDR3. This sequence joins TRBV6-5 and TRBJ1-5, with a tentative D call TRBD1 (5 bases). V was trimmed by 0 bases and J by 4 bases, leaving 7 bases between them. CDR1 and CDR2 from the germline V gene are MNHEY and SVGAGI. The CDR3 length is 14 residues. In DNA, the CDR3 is TGTGCCAGCAGTTACTCAGGGGCAAATCAGCCCCAGCATTTT. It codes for CASSYSGANQPQHF.

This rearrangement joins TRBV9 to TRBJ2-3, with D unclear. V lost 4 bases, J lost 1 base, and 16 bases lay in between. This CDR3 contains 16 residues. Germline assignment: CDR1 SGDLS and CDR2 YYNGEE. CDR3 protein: CASSSDGRVGTDTQYF. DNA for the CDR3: TGTGCCAGCAGCTCTGATGGAAGGGTCGGCACAGATACGCAGTATTTT.

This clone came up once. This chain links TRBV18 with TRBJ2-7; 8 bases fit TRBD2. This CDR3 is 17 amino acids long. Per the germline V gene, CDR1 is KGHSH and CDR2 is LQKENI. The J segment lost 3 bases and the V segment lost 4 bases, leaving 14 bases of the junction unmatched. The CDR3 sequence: CASSQALAGDEVYEQYF. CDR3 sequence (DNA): TGTGCCAGCTCACAAGCGCTAGCGGGCGACGAGGTCTACGAGCAGTACTTC.

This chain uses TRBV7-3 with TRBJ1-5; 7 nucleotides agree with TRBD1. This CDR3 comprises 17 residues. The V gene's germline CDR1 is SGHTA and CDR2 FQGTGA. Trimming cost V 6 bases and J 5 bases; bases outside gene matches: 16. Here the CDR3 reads CASRSEDRAVGDQPQHF. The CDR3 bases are TGTGCCAGCAGGTCAGAAGACAGGGCTGTCGGGGATCAGCCCCAGCATTTT.

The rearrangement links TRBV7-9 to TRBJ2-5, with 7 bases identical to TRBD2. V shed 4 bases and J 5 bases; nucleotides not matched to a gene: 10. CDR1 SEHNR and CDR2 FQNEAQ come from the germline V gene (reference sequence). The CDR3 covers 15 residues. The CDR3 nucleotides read TGTGCCAGCAGCTCCACCTATCCTAGCGGCGAGACCCAGTACTTC. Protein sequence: CASSSTYPSGETQYF.

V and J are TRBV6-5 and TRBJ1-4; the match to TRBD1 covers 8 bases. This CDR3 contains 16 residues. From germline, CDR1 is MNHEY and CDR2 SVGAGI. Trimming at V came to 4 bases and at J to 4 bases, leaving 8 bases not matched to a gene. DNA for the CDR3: TGTGCCAGCAGTTCCCGCAGGGGGCTCCTTAATGAAAAACTGTTTTTT. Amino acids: CASSSRRGLLNEKLFF.

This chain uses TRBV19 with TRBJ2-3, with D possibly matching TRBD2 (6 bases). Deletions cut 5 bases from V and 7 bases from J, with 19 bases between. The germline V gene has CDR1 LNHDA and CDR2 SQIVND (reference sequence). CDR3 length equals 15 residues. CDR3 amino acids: CASSSRDFLPYTQYF. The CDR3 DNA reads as TGTGCCAGTAGTTCCCGGGACTTCCTCCCTTATACGCAGTATTTT.

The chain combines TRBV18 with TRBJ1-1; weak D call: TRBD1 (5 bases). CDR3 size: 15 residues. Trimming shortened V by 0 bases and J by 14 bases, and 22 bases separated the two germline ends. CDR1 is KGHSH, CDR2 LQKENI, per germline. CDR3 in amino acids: CASSPPTAPSLNSFF. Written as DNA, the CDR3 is TGTGCCAGCTCACCACCGACAGCGCCCAGCTTGAATTCGTTCTTT. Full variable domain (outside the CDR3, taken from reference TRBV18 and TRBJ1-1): NAGVMQNPRHLVRRRGQEARLRCSPMKGHSHVYWYRQLPEEGLKFMVYLQKENIIDESGMPKERFSAEFPKEGPSILRIQQVVRGDSAAYFCASSPPTAPSLNSFFGQGTRLTVV.

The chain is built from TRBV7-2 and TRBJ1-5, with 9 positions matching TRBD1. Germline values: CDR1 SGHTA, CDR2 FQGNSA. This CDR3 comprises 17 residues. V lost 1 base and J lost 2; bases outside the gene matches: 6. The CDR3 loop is CASSLVGTGKRNQPQHF. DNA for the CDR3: TGTGCCAGCAGCTTAGTCGGGACAGGGAAACGCAATCAGCCCCAGCATTTT. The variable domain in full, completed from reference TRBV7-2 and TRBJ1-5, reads GAGVSQSPSNKVTEKGKDVELRCDPISGHTALYWYRQSLGQGLEFLIYFQGNSAPDKSGLPSDRFSAERTGGSVSTLTIQRTQQEDSAVYLCASSLVGTGKRNQPQHFGDGTRLSIL.

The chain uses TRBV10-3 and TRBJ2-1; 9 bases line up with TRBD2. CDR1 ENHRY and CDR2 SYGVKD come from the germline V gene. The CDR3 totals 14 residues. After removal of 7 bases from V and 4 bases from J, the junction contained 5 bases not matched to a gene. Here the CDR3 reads CAIKRLAGYNEQFF. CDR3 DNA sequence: TGTGCCATCAAGAGGCTAGCGGGATACAATGAGCAGTTCTTC.

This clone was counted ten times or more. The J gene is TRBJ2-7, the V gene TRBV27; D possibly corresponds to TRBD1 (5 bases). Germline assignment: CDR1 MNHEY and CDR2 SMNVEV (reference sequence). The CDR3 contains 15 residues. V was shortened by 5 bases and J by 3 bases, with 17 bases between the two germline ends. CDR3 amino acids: CASSILPDMYYEQYF. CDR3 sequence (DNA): TGTGCCAGCAGTATCCTTCCGGACATGTACTACGAGCAGTACTTC.

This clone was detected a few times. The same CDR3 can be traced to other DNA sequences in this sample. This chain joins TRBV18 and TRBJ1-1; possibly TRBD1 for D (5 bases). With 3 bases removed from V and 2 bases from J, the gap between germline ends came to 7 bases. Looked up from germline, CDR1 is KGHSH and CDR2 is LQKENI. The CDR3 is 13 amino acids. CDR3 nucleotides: TGTGCCAGCTCACCCCAGGGAAACACTGAAGCTTTCTTT. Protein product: CASSPQGNTEAFF.

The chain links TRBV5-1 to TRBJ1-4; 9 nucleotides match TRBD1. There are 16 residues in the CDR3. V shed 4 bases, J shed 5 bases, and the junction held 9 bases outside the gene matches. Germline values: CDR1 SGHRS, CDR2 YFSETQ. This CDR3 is CASSPSGQGRNEKLFF. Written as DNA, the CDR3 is TGCGCCAGCAGCCCGTCGGGACAGGGTAGAAATGAAAAACTGTTTTTT.

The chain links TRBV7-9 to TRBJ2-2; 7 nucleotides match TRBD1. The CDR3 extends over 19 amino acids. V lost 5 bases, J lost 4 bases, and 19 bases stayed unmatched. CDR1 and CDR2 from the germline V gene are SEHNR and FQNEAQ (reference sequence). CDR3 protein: CASSPAPYRQGFTTGELFF. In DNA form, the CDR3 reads TGTGCCAGCAGCCCCGCCCCGTATAGACAGGGTTTTACCACCGGGGAGCTGTTTTTT.

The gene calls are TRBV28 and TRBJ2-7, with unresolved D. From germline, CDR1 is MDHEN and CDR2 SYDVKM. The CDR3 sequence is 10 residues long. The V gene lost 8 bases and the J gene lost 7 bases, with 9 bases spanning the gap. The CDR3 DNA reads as TGTGCCAGCGCCCTTCGGGAGCAGTACTTC. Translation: CASALREQYF.

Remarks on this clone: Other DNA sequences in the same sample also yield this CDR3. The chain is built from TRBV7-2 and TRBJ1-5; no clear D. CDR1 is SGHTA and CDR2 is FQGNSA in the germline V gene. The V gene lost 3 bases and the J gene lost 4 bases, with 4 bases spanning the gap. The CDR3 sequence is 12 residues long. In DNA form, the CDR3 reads TGTGCCAGCAGCTTCGGGAATCAGCCCCAGCATTTT. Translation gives CASSFGNQPQHF.

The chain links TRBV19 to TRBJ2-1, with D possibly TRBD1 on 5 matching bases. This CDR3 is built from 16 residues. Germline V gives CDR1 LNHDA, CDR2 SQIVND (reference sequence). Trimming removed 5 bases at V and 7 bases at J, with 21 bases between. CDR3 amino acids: CASSLLFRQGRNEQFF. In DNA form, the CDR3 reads TGTGCCAGTAGTCTCCTTTTTAGGCAGGGAAGGAATGAGCAGTTCTTC.